Shown below are 19 T cell receptor beta chains from a single sample sequenced in a study of molecular identifiers for immune sequencing clone quantification. TCRdb recomputed calls from the PCR reads with MiXCR, one row per CDR3 protein. This table has just under 650,000 distinct CDR3 sequences, 15% to 20% appearing once. The sample was naive CD8+ T cells from blood, with Jurkat cell RNA spiked in. Subset described: FACS-sorted CD8+CD4-CCR7+CD45RA+ naive T cells. These receptors all come from a human donor in good health. Some libraries in this study had Jurkat cell RNA spiked in.

The table lists this clonotype with a few counts. One end of the junction varies from germline; a read error may be responsible. This chain joins TRBV7-9 and TRBJ2-7; TRBD1 aligns across 7 bases. From germline, CDR1 is SEHNR and CDR2 FQNEAQ (reference sequence). The CDR3 is made up of 15 amino acids. CDR3 bases: TGTGCCAGCAGCTTAATTCAGGGGGTCAGGCCACTCGGGGACTTC. Amino acids: CASSLIQGVRPLGDF. The full variable domain, in which reference TRBV7-9 and TRBJ2-7 provide the parts outside the CDR3, is DTGVSQNPRHKITKRGQNVTFRCDPISEHNRLYWYRQTLGQGPEFLTYFQNEAQLEKSRLLSDRFSAERPKGSFSTLEIQRTEQGDSAMYLCASSLIQGVRPLGDFGPGTRLTVT.

This clonotype has ten or more counts. The chain combines TRBV4-3 with TRBJ2-5; 7 positions match TRBD1. Losses at the gene ends were 1 base for V and 4 bases for J; bases not matched to a gene: 6. Germline loops: CDR1 LGHNA, CDR2 YSLEER. CDR3 size: 15 residues. The CDR3 DNA is TGCGCCAGCAGCCAAGTCAGGGGGTCCGGAGAGACCCAGTACTTC. Residues: CASSQVRGSGETQYF.

In its sample, this clonotype was seen many times. V is TRBV12-3 or TRBV12-4 and J is TRBJ2-7; TRBD2 matches 10 bases. The length of the CDR3 is 17 residues. V was pared by 2 bases and J by 0 bases, with 7 bases of the junction left unmatched. The DNA for the CDR3 is TGTGCCAGCAGTTTAAGTCTTGGGACTAGCGTCTCCTACGAGCAGTACTTC. It yields the protein CASSLSLGTSVSYEQYF.

With respect to this clonotype: A much larger clonotype is one base distant, so this may be a read error. The chain is built from TRBV27 and TRBJ1-6, with TRBD1 matching over 7 bases. Germline values: CDR1 MNHEY, CDR2 SMNVEV (reference sequence). The CDR3 contains 16 residues. CDR3 loop: CASTERGTVGNSPPHF. The CDR3 DNA reads TGTGCCAGCACCGAAAGAGGGACAGTGGGTAATTCACCCCCCCACTTT.

V usage is TRBV4-3 and J usage is TRBJ2-7; D is ambiguous. V was trimmed by 0 bases and J by 5 bases, leaving 14 bases between them. The CDR3 is 15 residues long. Germline V gene lookup returns CDR1 LGHNA and CDR2 YSLEER. The CDR3 DNA reads as TGCGCCAGCAGCCAAGATCGGTCGACACTAAACGAGCAGTACTTC. Protein: CASSQDRSTLNEQYF.

This clonotype was observed many times. This sequence joins TRBV6-2 or TRBV6-3 and TRBJ2-7, with 7 bases matching TRBD1. Trimming removed 4 bases from V and 6 bases from J; junction bases left unmatched: 9. The CDR3 runs 14 residues. Per the germline V gene, CDR1 is MNHEY and CDR2 is SVGEGT. The CDR3 reads CASSLSTGRSEQYF. For the CDR3, the DNA is TGTGCCAGCAGTTTGTCGACAGGGCGCTCCGAGCAGTACTTC.

In this sample, this clonotype turned up once. V is TRBV11-2 and J is TRBJ1-2; possibly TRBD1 for D (5 bases). CDR3 size: 14 residues. V dropped 3 bases and J dropped 4 bases, with 12 bases sitting between them. Germline V lookup: CDR1 SGHAT, CDR2 FQNNGV. In DNA, the CDR3 is TGTGCCAGCAGCTTTACAGGAAGTTTCTATGGCTACACCTTC. It specifies CASSFTGSFYGYTF.

Regarding this clonotype: Its ends do not fully match the called genes, so a read error is possible. V usage is TRBV19 and J usage is TRBJ2-1; D gene unclear. Germline V gene data show CDR1 as LNHDA and CDR2 as SQIVND (reference sequence). This CDR3 has 18 residues. CDR3 sequence reads: CASSMPAVRPTDFNEQFF. DNA of the CDR3: TGTGCCAGCAGTATGCCCGCCGTGCGCCCCACGGATTTCAATGAGCAGTTCTTC.

This clonotype was found many times. The chain recombines TRBV11-2 with TRBJ2-1, with D hard to call. Germline-derived CDR1 and CDR2 are SGHAT and FQNNGV. The CDR3 sequence is 15 residues long. The V gene lost 5 bases and the J gene lost 0 bases, with 11 bases spanning the gap. CDR3 coding DNA: TGTGCCAGCAGCCCCTTGGGCGGCTCCTACAATGAGCAGTTCTTC. This gives the protein CASSPLGGSYNEQFF.

The chain couples TRBV20-1 to TRBJ2-7; 7 positions match TRBD1. Unmatched junction bases numbered 13, after V lost 5 bases and J lost 3 bases. CDR1 is DFQATT, CDR2 SNEGSKA, per germline (reference sequence). The CDR3 contains 15 residues. In DNA, the CDR3 is TGCAGTGCTCGACCAAGACCGGGACAGCTCTACGAGCAGTACTTC. Its protein is CSARPRPGQLYEQYF.

This clonotype was observed many times. The rearrangement links TRBV7-2 to TRBJ2-1; 8 bases fit TRBD2. Germline CDR1 is SGHTA and CDR2 is FQGNSA. The J segment lost 0 bases and the V segment lost 2 bases, leaving 9 bases of the junction unmatched. This CDR3 comprises 18 residues. The CDR3 nucleotides are TGTGCCAGCAGCTTAAGTTCGGTGCTAGCGGGCTCCTACAATGAGCAGTTCTTC. Encoded protein: CASSLSSVLAGSYNEQFF.

On this clonotype itself: A read error may be the cause here, since a much bigger clone is one base away. In this CDR3 the conserved last residue, phenylalanine or tryptophan, is missing, so a read error is likely. The rearrangement uses TRBV4-3 and TRBJ2-5; D call uncertain. From germline, CDR1 is LGHNA and CDR2 YSLEER. The CDR3 totals 15 residues. V dropped 1 base and J dropped 5 bases, with 14 bases sitting between them. The CDR3 is CASSQGPDPLETQYL. CDR3 bases: TGCGCCAGCAGCCAAGGGCCAGACCCATTGGAGACCCAGTACCTC.

This clonotype has ten or more counts. This chain links TRBV20-1 with TRBJ2-7, with TRBD2 matching 12 bases. Germline-derived CDR1 and CDR2 are DFQATT and SNEGSKA (reference sequence). J lost 7 bases, V lost 3 bases, and 13 bases had no gene match. This CDR3 has 16 amino acids. In nucleotides, the CDR3 is TGCAGTGCTAGCCTGCCTAGCGGGAGGGCCTTGGGTGAGCAGTACTTC. This sequence encodes CSASLPSGRALGEQYF.

The sample holds many counts of this clonotype. The chain carries TRBV5-5 and TRBJ2-5; 7 bases map to TRBD1. Germline V gene lookup returns CDR1 SGHKS and CDR2 YYEKEE (reference sequence). The CDR3 contains 14 residues. The junction had 3 bases not matched to a gene; V was cut back by 4 bases and J by 0 bases. This chain's CDR3 is CASSVDRYQETQYF. Written as DNA, the CDR3 is TGTGCCAGCAGCGTGGACAGGTACCAAGAGACCCAGTACTTC.

This clonotype appeared many times. The genes are TRBV11-2 and TRBJ2-1, with 15 bases lining up with TRBD2. Trimming removed 6 bases from V and 10 bases from J; junction bases left unmatched: 4. Germline CDR1 is SGHAT and CDR2 is FQNNGV. The CDR3 is 14 amino acids. CDR3: CASRGLAGGEEQFF. DNA for the CDR3: TGTGCCAGCAGGGGACTAGCGGGAGGCGAGGAGCAGTTCTTC.

The V call is TRBV27, the J call TRBJ2-3; TRBD2 matches 10 bases. Looked up from germline, CDR1 is MNHEY and CDR2 is SMNVEV (reference sequence). This CDR3 has 16 amino acids. Losses at the gene ends were 0 bases for V and 2 bases for J; bases not matched to a gene: 2. CDR3 sequence: CASSLSAGGFTDTQYF. CDR3 DNA sequence: TGTGCCAGCAGTTTATCAGCGGGAGGGTTCACAGATACGCAGTATTTT.

The chain recombines TRBV3-1 with TRBJ2-3; no clear D gene. CDR1 LGHDT and CDR2 YNNKEL come from the germline V gene (reference sequence). The CDR3 totals 18 residues. With 0 bases removed from V and 0 bases from J, the gap between germline ends came to 16 bases. The CDR3 region is CASSQDTPWTRSTDTQYF. DNA for the CDR3: TGTGCCAGCAGCCAAGATACGCCCTGGACGCGGAGCACAGATACGCAGTATTTT.

This clonotype was counted many times. The chain combines TRBV28 with TRBJ1-5; a possible D gene is TRBD1 (6 bases). Germline V gene sequence: CDR1 MDHEN, CDR2 SYDVKM. The CDR3 is 12 amino acids. Deletions cut 1 base from V and 14 bases from J, with 12 bases between. CDR3: CASSLFGRDKHF. The CDR3 DNA reads TGTGCCAGCAGTTTATTTGGCAGGGACAAGCATTTT.

In regard to this clonotype: This may arise from a read error, as a much more abundant clone is one base away. The V and J genes are TRBV12-3 or TRBV12-4 and TRBJ1-2, with a tentative D call TRBD1 (5 bases). CDR3 length: 12 amino acids. V was clipped by 3 bases and J by 6 bases, with 8 bases between them. The CDR3 reads CASSLGRNGYTF. As DNA, the CDR3 is TGTGCCAGCAGTTTGGGACGGAATGGCTACACCTTC.